This TCR beta chain was obtained from a study of blood T cell repertoires in COVID-19. Germline assignment: CDR1 SGHAT and CDR2 FQNNGV. The CDR3 totals 14 residues. V lost 1 base and J lost 8, with 11 bases in between. Each recovered donor of Cohort 3 presented with two negative PCRs, clearance, or symptom resolution. The repertoire was sequenced with immunoSEQ multiplex PCR; TCRdb's copy has only in-frame clones and lacks some. This table holds approximately 310,000 clones, over 75% found once. What was sequenced was PBMCs or T cells enriched from blood (not recorded which). The sequence was collected from a man aged 30 to 45 who had recovered from COVID-19. This chain joins TRBV11-2 and TRBJ1-4; D gene uncertain. The CDR3 here is CASSLVGEGEKLFF. The CDR3 region has the DNA TGTGCCAGCAGCTTAGTCGGGGAAGGGGAAAAACTGTTTTTT. Full variable domain (outside the CDR3, taken from reference TRBV11-2 and TRBJ1-4): EAGVAQSPRYKIIEKRQSVAFWCNPISGHATLYWYQQILGQGPKLLIQFQNNGVVDDSQLPKDRFSAERLKGVDSTLKIQPAKLEDSAVYLCASSLVGEGEKLFFGSGTQLSVL.